One sample yielded the 21 T cell receptor beta chains listed below, sequenced in a study of beta chain features in type 1 diabetes. Study-level points and caveats: When Type 1 diabetes patients were examined, their TCRB CDR3s proved moderately but significantly shorter in all four CD4+ subsets.

The isolated RNA, all of it, was reverse transcribed, so expressed TCRB transcripts were what got sequenced. Sequencing was performed with immunoSEQ multiplex PCR; in TCRdb, only in-frame clones are kept and a portion is missing. In the table there are around 600,000 clones, approximately 13% of which are singletons. The antigens these receptors bind are not known. The material sequenced was naive CD4+ T cells from blood. All receptors come from a man in his thirties or forties with type 1 diabetes.

This clone has more than one count but fewer than ten. This sequence joins TRBV28 and TRBJ1-2; D might be TRBD1 (5 bases). The V gene's germline CDR1 is MDHEN and CDR2 SYDVKM. This CDR3 is 14 amino acids long. V dropped 3 bases and J dropped 2 bases, with 10 bases sitting between them. CDR3 sequence (DNA): TGTGCCAGCAGTTTCGGGGGATCGAACTATGGCTACACCTTC. Protein sequence: CASSFGGSNYGYTF.

CDR3 DNA: TGTGCCAGCAGCTTGGTGGGACAGGTTTCCTACGAGCAGTACTTC. Translating gives CASSLVGQVSYEQYF. The chain carries TRBV5-6 and TRBJ2-7, with TRBD1 matching over 8 bases. Germline CDR1 reads SGHDT; CDR2 reads YYEEEE. The length of the CDR3 is 15 residues. V shed 0 bases, J shed 1 base, and the junction held 3 bases outside the gene matches.

The rearrangement joins TRBV9 to TRBJ2-7, with 9 positions matching TRBD1. The ends lost 4 bases at V and 4 bases at J; junction bases unmatched: 12. The CDR3 has 16 amino acids. The germline V gene has CDR1 SGDLS and CDR2 YYNGEE. The CDR3 nucleotides are TGTGCCAGCAGCTCCCAAGGAGGGACAGGGTCGTACGAGCAGTACTTC. Its protein product is CASSSQGGTGSYEQYF. Looking up the rest from reference TRBV9 and TRBJ2-7 gives the full variable domain: DSGVTQTPKHLITATGQRVTLRCSPRSGDLSVYWYQQSLDQGLQFLIQYYNGEERAKGNILERFSAQQFPDLHSELNLSSLELGDSALYFCASSSQGGTGSYEQYFGPGTRLTVT.

The chain uses TRBV9 and TRBJ1-1, with no clear D. The CDR3 runs to 15 residues. Between the trimmed V and J ends, which lost 0 bases and 2 bases, there was a span of 11 bases. CDR1 SGDLS and CDR2 YYNGEE come from the germline V gene. The CDR3: CASSVVPDRNTEAFF. CDR3 DNA: TGTGCCAGCAGCGTAGTTCCAGACCGAAACACTGAAGCTTTCTTT.

The genes are TRBV14 and TRBJ1-2, with D uncertain. Germline values: CDR1 SGHDN, CDR2 FVKESK. CDR3 length equals 13 residues. Trimming left V 3 bases short and J 8 bases short, with 13 bases between. CDR3 sequence (DNA): TGTGCCAGCAGCCAGTCCTTGGGCCTCGGCTACACCTTC. Translating gives CASSQSLGLGYTF.

This clone has a handful of counts. This chain links TRBV28 with TRBJ2-5; D is ambiguous. Trimming removed 6 bases from V and 7 bases from J, with 9 bases in between. Germline-derived CDR1 and CDR2 are MDHEN and SYDVKM. The CDR3 consists of 11 residues. DNA of the CDR3: TGTGCCAGCAGACGATTTGGGACCCAGTACTTC. Encoded protein: CASRRFGTQYF.

In its sample, this clone was seen a few times. The J gene is TRBJ1-5, the V gene TRBV5-1; tentative D call: TRBD1 (6 bases). The CDR3 length is 15 residues. Looked up from germline, CDR1 is SGHRS and CDR2 is YFSETQ. V dropped 5 bases and J dropped 5 bases, with 17 bases sitting between them. Here the CDR3 DNA reads TGCGCCAGCAGTCCTACAGGGTCTGGCTATCAGCCCCAGCATTTT. Translation: CASSPTGSGYQPQHF. The whole variable domain, filled in from reference TRBV5-1 and TRBJ1-5, reads KAGVTQTPRYLIKTRGQQVTLSCSPISGHRSVSWYQQTPGQGLQFLFEYFSETQRNKGNFPGRFSGRQFSNSRSEMNVSTLELGDSALYLCASSPTGSGYQPQHFGDGTRLSIL.

This chain links TRBV7-2 with TRBJ2-1, with 7 bases fitting TRBD2. The CDR3 runs 16 residues. V gave up 5 bases and J gave up 0 bases; unmatched junction bases: 7. Per germline, CDR1 SGHTA and CDR2 FQGNSA. The chain's CDR3 is CASSPRGGTSYNEQFF. DNA of the CDR3: TGTGCCAGCAGCCCACGGGGAGGGACCTCCTACAATGAGCAGTTCTTC.

This clone has just a few counts. This chain joins TRBV7-2 and TRBJ1-2, with TRBD1 identical over 10 bases. Per the germline V gene, CDR1 is SGHTA and CDR2 is FQGNSA. This CDR3 spans 15 amino acids. V trimming: 5 bases; J trimming: 8 bases; junction bases outside the gene matches: 11. Written as DNA, the CDR3 is TGTGCCAGCAGCCTGGGGACAGGGGAGTTAGGAGGCTACACCTTC. Its translation is CASSLGTGELGGYTF.

This clone was counted only a few times. The CDR3 loop is CASSLINGGPTANYGYTF. The CDR3 DNA reads TGTGCCAGCAGCTTAATTAATGGAGGCCCGACGGCTAACTATGGCTACACCTTC. The genes are TRBV7-9 and TRBJ1-2; no reliable D call. The germline V gene has CDR1 SEHNR and CDR2 FQNEAQ (reference sequence). This CDR3 contains 18 residues. Trimming took off 2 bases at V and 0 bases at J, with 19 bases between the two ends. The full variable domain, with the rest looked up from reference TRBV7-9 and TRBJ1-2, is DTGVSQNPRHKITKRGQNVTFRCDPISEHNRLYWYRQTLGQGPEFLTYFQNEAQLEKSRLLSDRFSAERPKGSFSTLEIQRTEQGDSAMYLCASSLINGGPTANYGYTFGSGTRLTVV.

This clone was counted only a few times. Other DNA sequences of this sample code for an identical CDR3. This rearrangement joins TRBV7-2 to TRBJ1-1; TRBD1 matches at 8 bases. Germline loops: CDR1 SGHTA, CDR2 FQGNSA. The CDR3 is 14 residues long. V lost 5 bases to trimming and J lost 1 base; unmatched junction nucleotides: 3. CDR3 sequence reads: CASSLGQGNTEAFF. CDR3 in DNA: TGTGCCAGCAGCCTCGGACAGGGGAACACTGAAGCTTTCTTT. Full variable domain (rest looked up from reference TRBV7-2 and TRBJ1-1): GAGVSQSPSNKVTEKGKDVELRCDPISGHTALYWYRQSLGQGLEFLIYFQGNSAPDKSGLPSDRFSAERTGGSVSTLTIQRTQQEDSAVYLCASSLGQGNTEAFFGQGTRLTVV.

This clone was detected only a few times. The rearrangement uses TRBV11-2 and TRBJ2-5; 13 positions agree with TRBD2. CDR3 length: 15 residues. The V gene's germline CDR1 is SGHAT and CDR2 FQNNGV. J was trimmed by 3 bases and V by 3 bases; bases with no gene match: 1. CDR3 region: CASSFGLAGEETQYF. The CDR3 DNA sequence: TGTGCCAGCAGCTTCGGACTAGCGGGGGAAGAGACCCAGTACTTC.

This clone has a handful of counts. The chain couples TRBV5-6 to TRBJ2-3, with 14 bases aligning to TRBD2. The CDR3 spans 16 residues. CDR1 and CDR2 from the germline V gene are SGHDT and YYEEEE. Trimming took 3 bases from V and 5 from J; bases not matched to a gene: 5. The CDR3: CASSSGTSGGLDTQYF. Here the CDR3 DNA reads TGTGCCAGCAGCTCCGGGACTAGCGGGGGTTTAGATACGCAGTATTTT.

V gene TRBV18 combines with J gene TRBJ2-1, with 8 bases matching TRBD1. The CDR3 loop spans 14 amino acids. V lost 4 bases to trimming and J lost 2 bases; unmatched junction nucleotides: 1. Germline V gives CDR1 KGHSH, CDR2 LQKENI. This chain's CDR3 is CASSRTGTYNEQFF. CDR3 in DNA: TGTGCCAGCTCACGGACAGGGACCTACAATGAGCAGTTCTTC.

This clone was seen only a few times. V usage is TRBV20-1 and J usage is TRBJ1-2; D unresolved. Trimming took 3 bases from V and 6 from J, leaving 8 bases between them. CDR3 size: 11 residues. Germline lookup yields CDR1 DFQATT and CDR2 SNEGSKA (reference sequence). CDR3 DNA sequence: TGCAGTGCTAGGGGTGCCGATGGCTACACCTTC. It codes for CSARGADGYTF.

The chain recombines TRBV27 with TRBJ2-2; D remains ambiguous. V lost 2 bases, J lost 3 bases, and 13 bases lay in between. The germline V gene has CDR1 MNHEY and CDR2 SMNVEV (reference sequence). The CDR3 contains 16 residues. The CDR3 DNA reads as TGTGCCAGCAGTTTAGGGCCGTCTTGGGACACCGGGGAGCTGTTTTTT. This codes for CASSLGPSWDTGELFF.

This clone showed up just a few times. V and J are TRBV7-9 and TRBJ1-2; D remains unclear. CDR1 and CDR2 (germline): SEHNR, FQNEAQ (reference sequence). This CDR3 contains 15 residues. V was clipped by 6 bases and J by 5 bases, with 19 bases between them. The CDR3 here is CASSHPGLGIYGYTF. CDR3 in DNA: TGTGCCAGCAGTCATCCTGGGTTAGGCATTTATGGCTACACCTTC. Together with reference TRBV7-9 and TRBJ1-2, the CDR3 gives the full variable domain: DTGVSQNPRHKITKRGQNVTFRCDPISEHNRLYWYRQTLGQGPEFLTYFQNEAQLEKSRLLSDRFSAERPKGSFSTLEIQRTEQGDSAMYLCASSHPGLGIYGYTFGSGTRLTVV.

This CDR3 reads CASGFGQGLNIQYF. Here the CDR3 DNA reads TGTGCTAGTGGTTTTGGGCAGGGGTTAAACATTCAGTACTTC. The V gene is TRBV12-5, the J gene TRBJ2-4; TRBD1 might be the D (6 bases). The CDR3 is 14 amino acids. The V and J ends lost 3 bases and 6 bases respectively, with 12 bases between them. Looked up from germline, CDR1 is LGHNT and CDR2 is FRNRAP.

This clone was counted between two and nine times. The chain has TRBV18 and TRBJ2-1; D call uncertain. The CDR3 covers 12 residues. V was shortened by 3 bases and J by 7 bases, with 7 bases between the two germline ends. Germline V lookup: CDR1 KGHSH, CDR2 LQKENI. CDR3: CASSPARNEQFF. CDR3 DNA sequence: TGTGCCAGCTCACCTGCCAGAAATGAGCAGTTCTTC.

This clone was detected a few times. The genes are TRBV18 and TRBJ1-2; weak D call: TRBD1 (5 bases). V lost 5 bases and J 6 bases, leaving 19 bases between the germline ends. Germline V CDR1 and CDR2: KGHSH, LQKENI. CDR3 size: 15 residues. CDR3 region: CASSTALTEKDGYTF. In nucleotides, the CDR3 is TGTGCCAGCTCAACCGCCCTGACAGAGAAGGATGGCTACACCTTC.

This sequence joins TRBV5-6 and TRBJ1-6, with D hard to call. This CDR3 contains 16 residues. The germline CDR1 and CDR2 sequences are SGHDT and YYEEEE. Trimming took off 0 bases at V and 5 bases at J, with 12 bases between the two ends. The DNA of the CDR3 is TGTGCCAGCAGCTTGGATTTGCGAGGGCATAATTCACCCCTCCACTTT. This encodes CASSLDLRGHNSPLHF.